This T cell receptor (beta chain) is drawn from a study of blood T cell repertoires in COVID-19. The table came from immunoSEQ multiplex PCR; TCRdb's copy has only in-frame clones and leaves some out. This table has under 350,000 clones, roughly 90% appearing once. The CDR3 totals 16 residues. Germline-derived CDR1 and CDR2 are LNHDA and SQIVND (reference sequence). The V gene lost 1 base and the J gene lost 2 bases, with 15 bases spanning the gap. Symptom resolution, clearance, or two negative PCRs marked the recovered donors of Cohort 3. The sequence derives from a woman between 40 and 50 years old who had recovered from COVID-19. Sequenced input: PBMCs or T cells enriched from blood (not recorded which). The chain is built from TRBV19 and TRBJ2-7; TRBD1 is a possible D gene (5 bases). In DNA form, the CDR3 reads TGTGCCAGTAGTATAGGGCAGGTAAAAGGGGCCTACGAGCAGTACTTC. Translating it yields CASSIGQVKGAYEQYF.